Listed below are T cell receptor beta chains from one sample, sequenced in a study of neurological immune-mediated disorders. MiXCR, run by TCRdb on the 5' RACE reads, gives a single entry per CDR3 protein. Of about 59,000 distinct CDR3 sequences detected, roughly an eighth appear once; the ten largest clones hold about 11%. What was sequenced was PBMCs. The receptor set was obtained from a woman aged 60-70 years with HTLV-1-associated myelopathy (HAM/TSP). CDR3s leave out the opening cysteine and the closing phenylalanine or tryptophan. Fields, in order: J gene, V gene, CDR3 protein.

TRBJ2-5 | TRBV5-6 | ASSLLEQVETQY
TRBJ1-1 | TRBV5-5 | ASSLRQEGNTEAF
TRBJ2-3 | TRBV6-5 | ASSRGGGTDTQY
TRBJ1-2 | TRBV28 | ASSLLLQSNYGYT
TRBJ2-7 | TRBV12-3/TRBV12-4 | ASRRRDGLYEQY
TRBJ2-3 | TRBV7-9 | ATPREDEGDTQY
TRBJ2-1 | TRBV7-2 | ASSLRRTLGNEQF
TRBJ2-1 | TRBV2 | ASSDINYNEQF
TRBJ2-5 | TRBV5-1 | ASSLRLAGEETQY
TRBJ2-7 | TRBV10-3 | AIRDSANEQY
TRBJ2-7 | TRBV28 | ASSLISPGAYEQY
TRBJ2-7 | TRBV6-5 | ASSYTGQGSYEQY
TRBJ2-2 | TRBV29-1 | SVWGGSNTGELF
TRBJ2-2 | TRBV4-1 | ASSQGSANTGELF
TRBJ2-6 | TRBV10-3 | AISAGTGVSGANVLT
TRBJ2-6 | TRBV5-1 | ASSATGDGANVLT
TRBJ2-4 | TRBV29-1 | SVVASGSPRRIQY
TRBJ2-1 | TRBV2 | ASSLSRELLEQF
TRBJ1-1 | TRBV12-3/TRBV12-4 | ASTPGNMGNTEAF
TRBJ2-7 | TRBV20-1 | SARDPATGTSGYEQY
TRBJ2-5 | TRBV28 | ASSSSWGTAVQETQY
TRBJ2-5 | TRBV20-1 | SARSPRRSKETQY
TRBJ2-1 | TRBV20-1 | SAKSLAGGGREQF
TRBJ1-5 | TRBV9 | ASSVGGAGQPQH
TRBJ2-1 | TRBV7-9 | ASSFSLAGPYNEQF
TRBJ2-7 | TRBV5-1 | ASSLQGPTSGRLVAYEQY
TRBJ2-1 | TRBV6-5 | ASTPSRERRDEQF
TRBJ1-1 | TRBV3-1 | ASSQDLSTEAF
TRBJ1-3 | TRBV3-1 | ASSPPGTGNTIY
TRBJ2-3 | TRBV7-9 | ASSLRDSSGMTQY
TRBJ1-4 | TRBV20-1 | SAEDRVSGKLF
TRBJ1-1 | TRBV20-1 | SASGHWIKTEAF
TRBJ2-2 | TRBV10-3 | AIRARTGDSNTGELF
TRBJ2-5 | TRBV14 | ASSQEVSGLQETQY